Shown below are 2 T cell receptor beta chains from a single sample sequenced in a study of cytomegalovirus exposure and HLA in healthy donors. Primers: 60 Vbeta forward and 13 Jbeta reverse. Using immunoSEQ multiplex PCR, the repertoire was profiled, and TCRdb retains in-frame clones only, with some absent. Counted here are 190,000 or so clones, under 90% occurring once; the ten biggest clones make up 0.098%. The sequenced sample consisted of PBMCs. These receptor sequences come from a boy younger than 10 in good health and CMV-seronegative.

The chain has TRBV2 and TRBJ1-4, with 8 positions matching TRBD1. V lost 5 bases and J lost 5; bases outside the gene matches: 4. The CDR3 sequence is 14 residues long. The germline V gene encodes CDR1 SNHLY and CDR2 FYNNEI. The CDR3 nucleotides read TGTGCCAGCAGTCGGACAGGGAGGAATGAAAAACTGTTTTTT. This codes for CASSRTGRNEKLFF.

The chain employs TRBV5-8 and TRBJ2-7; 10 bases align to TRBD1. CDR3 length: 14 residues. The germline CDR1 and CDR2 sequences are SGHTS and YDEGEE. The junction had 10 bases not matched to a gene; V was cut back by 4 bases and J by 9 bases. CDR3 residues: CASSLGQGGLGQYF. CDR3 DNA: TGTGCCAGCAGCCTCGGACAGGGGGGACTGGGGCAGTACTTC.